The clone carrying this T cell receptor (beta chain) was picked up many times. What it binds is unknown. The authors prepared the TCRbeta library with unique molecular identifiers. TCRdb re-called the PCR reads through MiXCR, storing one row per CDR3 protein. The sample consists of 330,000 or so distinct CDR3 sequences, 6% to 10% of them appearing once. This record belongs to a study of T-cell reconstitution after alpha-beta-depleted transplantation in children. General study points: Counts and diversity of T cells one year after transplant came mostly from newly produced T cells.

Germline V gene lookup returns CDR1 WNHNN and CDR2 SYGVQD (reference sequence). This CDR3 spans 17 amino acids. The V gene lost 0 bases and the J gene lost 4 bases, with 16 bases spanning the gap. The sequence derives from a female patient aged 2-15 years who had a stem cell transplant for Fanconi anemia, so the T cells may come from the graft donor. The starting material was peripheral blood, obtained 360 days after TCRalphabeta/CD19-depleted stem cell transplant. V is TRBV10-1 and J is TRBJ2-1, with D hard to call. The CDR3 coding sequence is TGCGCCAGCAGTGAGTCCCCCTTGACGGGTGGGTACAATGAGCAGTTCTTC. Amino acid sequence: CASSESPLTGGYNEQFF.